Presented here are 29 T cell receptor beta chains from one specimen sequenced in a study of human T cells and chemical hapten exposure. TCRdb processed the RACE reads anew with MiXCR; each CDR3 protein has one entry. Of more than 85,000 distinct CDR3 sequences in the sample, approximately 11% were seen once. Noted time point: patch test 2, 6 weeks after DPC sensitization. Stated treatment: therapeutic diphenylcyclopropenone sensitization with weekly scalp DPC. The sample here was whole blood, taken in connection with sensitization to the hapten diphenylcyclopropenone (DPC). The receptors shown here come from a man aged 40-49 years with alopecia areata. Some clones in this sample may be carry-over from other donors' samples.

This clonotype was observed a few times. The rearrangement joins TRBV12-3 or TRBV12-4 to TRBJ2-3; unclear D gene. The CDR3 runs to 13 residues. V was trimmed by 3 bases and J by 6 bases, leaving 10 bases between them. DNA of the CDR3: TGTGCCAGCAGTTTCCGTTTAGGGGATACGCAGTATTTT. This translates into CASSFRLGDTQYF.

V usage is TRBV2 and J usage is TRBJ2-3; D gene ambiguous. The CDR3 contains 12 residues. Trimming pared 1 base from V and 8 bases from J, leaving 7 bases between. Germline CDR1 reads SNHLY; CDR2 reads FYNNEI. For the CDR3, the DNA is TGTGCCAGCAGTGAAGGTCTCGGTACGCAGTATTTT. It is translated as CASSEGLGTQYF.

This clonotype has only a few counts. The J gene is TRBJ1-1, the V gene TRBV12-3 or TRBV12-4; D is unclear. V lost 3 bases and J 0 bases, leaving 11 bases between the germline ends. The CDR3 contains 15 residues. Here the CDR3 reads CASSLVTTMNTEAFF. DNA for the CDR3: TGTGCCAGCAGTTTGGTCACTACCATGAACACTGAAGCTTTCTTT.

This clonotype was seen a handful of times. The chain combines TRBV24-1 with TRBJ2-2, with D hard to call. Trimming left V 4 bases short and J 3 bases short, with 26 bases between. Germline V lookup: CDR1 KGHDR, CDR2 SFDVKD. The CDR3 runs 20 residues. The CDR3 bases are TGTGCCACCAGTGACCAGCGTGGACGTAGTAGTCCCGGATACACCGGGGAGCTGTTTTTT. It is translated as CATSDQRGRSSPGYTGELFF.

The DNA of the CDR3 is TGTGCCAGCAGCTTAACAGCGATAGGGATCGGGGAGCTGTTTTTT. Encoded protein: CASSLTAIGIGELFF. This sequence joins TRBV11-2 and TRBJ2-2; no reliable D call. CDR3 length: 15 residues. Between the trimmed V and J ends, which lost 2 bases and 7 bases, there was a span of 14 bases. Germline V gene lookup returns CDR1 SGHAT and CDR2 FQNNGV.

V and J are TRBV29-1 and TRBJ2-3; the match to TRBD1 covers 7 bases. Trimming took 5 bases from V and 10 from J; bases not matched to a gene: 9. This CDR3 has 12 amino acids. The germline CDR1 and CDR2 sequences are SQVTM and ANQGSEA. The CDR3 region has the DNA TGCAGCGTTACCGAGGGGGCGCGTTCGCAGTATTTT. Its protein is CSVTEGARSQYF.

This clonotype turned up a few times. The chain has TRBV7-2 and TRBJ2-5, with TRBD2 matching over 11 bases. Germline loops: CDR1 SGHTA, CDR2 FQGNSA. Trimming removed 1 base from V and 3 bases from J; junction bases left unmatched: 4. CDR3 size: 16 residues. Written as DNA, the CDR3 is TGTGCCAGCAGCTTAGTCCTGGGACTAGCGGAAGAGACCCAGTACTTC. It yields the protein CASSLVLGLAEETQYF.

This clonotype has a handful of counts. CDR3 sequence: CSVATSFPSIQYF. In DNA form, the CDR3 reads TGCAGCGTTGCAACTAGCTTCCCTAGCATTCAGTACTTC. This sequence joins TRBV29-1 and TRBJ2-4, with a weak D call TRBD2 (6 bases). Germline V gene data show CDR1 as SQVTM and CDR2 as ANQGSEA. There are 13 residues in the CDR3. The V and J ends lost 4 bases and 9 bases respectively, with 16 bases between them.

This clonotype was detected many times. The CDR3 coding sequence is TGTGCCAGCAGCTTAGGACTAGCCGGGACGGCCCAGTACTTC. Translating it yields CASSLGLAGTAQYF. V gene TRBV11-2 combines with J gene TRBJ2-5; 7 bases line up with TRBD2. CDR1 and CDR2 from the germline V gene are SGHAT and FQNNGV. The length of the CDR3 is 14 residues. The ends lost 1 base at V and 9 bases at J; junction bases unmatched: 8.

The chain couples TRBV4-3 to TRBJ2-3; D is unresolved. This CDR3 has 13 amino acids. From germline, CDR1 is LGHNA and CDR2 YSLEER. V lost 3 bases to trimming and J lost 2 bases, with 6 bases between them. The CDR3 bases are TGCGCCAGCAGCCAGGGGAACACAGATACGCAGTATTTT. This encodes CASSQGNTDTQYF.

This clonotype showed up just a few times. The chain recombines TRBV7-2 with TRBJ2-3; either TRBD1 or TRBD2 may fit D (6 bases each). The CDR3 has 18 amino acids. Trimming stripped 5 bases from V and 8 bases from J, with 29 bases between. Germline V gene lookup returns CDR1 SGHTA and CDR2 FQGNSA. The CDR3 loop is CASSDSSRGLASVGTQYF. Written as DNA, the CDR3 is TGTGCCAGCAGCGATTCGTCCCGGGGGCTAGCGTCTGTGGGTACGCAGTATTTT.

The gene calls are TRBV5-5 and TRBJ2-7, with a weak D call TRBD1 (5 bases). The CDR3 consists of 14 residues. The V gene lost 1 base and the J gene lost 1 base, with 9 bases spanning the gap. CDR1 SGHKS and CDR2 YYEKEE come from the germline V gene (reference sequence). The CDR3 loop reads CASSLFGASYEQYV. In nucleotides, the CDR3 is TGTGCCAGCAGCTTGTTTGGGGCATCCTACGAGCAGTACGTC.

This chain connects TRBV6-5 to TRBJ2-3; D perhaps matches TRBD2 (6 bases). Trimming left V 4 bases short and J 4 bases short, with 9 bases between. The CDR3 is made up of 13 amino acids. The germline CDR1 and CDR2 sequences are MNHEY and SVGAGI. In nucleotides, the CDR3 is TGTGCCAGCAGTTCCACGGGGGCAGATACGCAGTATTTT. Its protein product is CASSSTGADTQYF.

This clonotype was counted a few times. The chain employs TRBV9 and TRBJ2-3; 7 nucleotides align to TRBD2. The CDR3 runs to 14 residues. Per the germline V gene, CDR1 is SGDLS and CDR2 is YYNGEE. Germline trimming cut 3 bases from V and 4 bases from J; bases unmatched to any gene: 5. The CDR3 bases are TGTGCCAGCAGCGACGGCGGGAGCGCAGATACGCAGTATTTT. Its translation: CASSDGGSADTQYF.

This clonotype was detected many times. This chain uses TRBV9 with TRBJ1-2; TRBD1 matches 9 bases. V dropped 0 bases and J dropped 1; count of bases not matched to a gene: 4. This CDR3 spans 16 amino acids. Germline CDR1 is SGDLS and CDR2 is YYNGEE. The CDR3 DNA sequence: TGTGCCAGCAGCGTAGGAAGGACAGGGGATAACTATGGCTACACCTTC. This codes for CASSVGRTGDNYGYTF.

The chain uses TRBV11-3 and TRBJ1-1, with TRBD1 matching over 7 bases. V was clipped by 5 bases and J by 5 bases; unmatched bases: 8. This CDR3 is 14 amino acids long. Germline V gene lookup returns CDR1 SGHNT and CDR2 YENEEA. The CDR3 DNA reads as TGTGCCAGCAGCGTCAGAGACAGGGCAACTGAAGCTTTCTTT. Protein sequence: CASSVRDRATEAFF.

In this sample, this clonotype turned up a few times. The chain recombines TRBV19 with TRBJ2-4; the match to TRBD2 covers 9 bases. The germline CDR1 and CDR2 sequences are LNHDA and SQIVND (reference sequence). The CDR3 length is 14 residues. With V trimmed by 8 bases and J by 6 bases, 8 bases remained unmatched. The CDR3 nucleotides read TGTGCCAGTCGACCCGTAGCGGGAGTAAACATTCAGTACTTC. Its protein product is CASRPVAGVNIQYF.

This clonotype occurred a few times. CDR3: CASSLVSLEGPDTQYF. The DNA of the CDR3 is TGCGCCAGCAGCTTGGTTAGTCTAGAAGGACCAGATACGCAGTATTTT. The V call is TRBV5-1, the J call TRBJ2-3; unclear D gene. This CDR3 comprises 16 residues. CDR1 is SGHRS, CDR2 YFSETQ, per germline. V was pared by 0 bases and J by 4 bases, with 15 bases between. Complete variable domain (other parts from reference TRBV5-1 and TRBJ2-3): KAGVTQTPRYLIKTRGQQVTLSCSPISGHRSVSWYQQTPGQGLQFLFEYFSETQRNKGNFPGRFSGRQFSNSRSEMNVSTLELGDSALYLCASSLVSLEGPDTQYFGPGTRLTVL.

The chain recombines TRBV20-1 with TRBJ2-1; 15 bases match TRBD2. The V segment lost 2 bases and the J segment 8 bases; nucleotides outside the gene matches: 22. The CDR3 contains 21 residues. Germline CDR1 and CDR2: DFQATT and SNEGSKA (reference sequence). The CDR3 nucleotides are TGCAGTGCTAGATGGGACACGCCGGGACTAGCGGGAGGCAACATCAGAGATGAGCAGTTCTTC. Translating gives CSARWDTPGLAGGNIRDEQFF.

This chain joins TRBV12-3 or TRBV12-4 and TRBJ2-7; perhaps D is TRBD1 or TRBD2 (5 bases each). V was clipped by 6 bases and J by 7 bases, with 10 bases between them. This CDR3 is built from 11 residues. The CDR3 sequence: CASRRDGEQYV. The CDR3, as DNA: TGTGCCAGCAGACGGGACGGTGAGCAGTACGTC.

The V gene is TRBV24-1, the J gene TRBJ1-5; TRBD1 is a possible D gene (5 bases). The V end was cut by 9 bases, the J end by 2 bases, with 10 bases between. The CDR3 extends over 13 amino acids. The germline V gene has CDR1 KGHDR and CDR2 SFDVKD. CDR3 nucleotides: TGTGCCACCGGAGGGGCGGGCAATCAGCCCCAGCATTTT. Translation: CATGGAGNQPQHF.

The chain has TRBV29-1 and TRBJ2-3, with D possibly TRBD1 on 5 matching bases. Trimming removed 4 bases from V and 4 bases from J, with 9 bases in between. The CDR3 runs 12 residues. Germline V gene lookup returns CDR1 SQVTM and CDR2 ANQGSEA. The CDR3 DNA reads TGCAGCGTTGTAGGGGTAGCAGATACGCAGTATTTT. This encodes CSVVGVADTQYF.

This clonotype was counted ten times or more. V usage is TRBV7-8 and J usage is TRBJ1-5; possibly TRBD1 for D (5 bases). Germline lookup yields CDR1 SGHVS and CDR2 FQNEAQ. This CDR3 is 17 amino acids long. Deletions cut 7 bases from V and 0 bases from J, with 19 bases between. CDR3 amino acids: CASTLRGSQYSNQPQHF. CDR3 DNA sequence: TGTGCCAGCACCCTTCGGGGCAGCCAGTATAGCAATCAGCCCCAGCATTTT.

This clonotype appeared a few times. In DNA, the CDR3 is TGCAGCGTTGAAGCGGGGCTCACAGATACGCAGTATTTT. Protein product: CSVEAGLTDTQYF. The chain carries TRBV29-1 and TRBJ2-3; D possibly uses TRBD1 or TRBD2 (5 bases each). V was cut by 1 base and J by 2 bases, with 7 bases left in between. This CDR3 contains 13 residues. Germline V gene sequence: CDR1 SQVTM, CDR2 ANQGSEA.

This clonotype was counted a few times. The chain recombines TRBV5-1 with TRBJ2-1, with D unclear. Germline values: CDR1 SGHRS, CDR2 YFSETQ. V was trimmed by 0 bases and J by 2 bases, leaving 9 bases between them. CDR3 size: 15 residues. The CDR3 nucleotides read TGCGCCAGCAGCTTGGACTTTTCGGCCTACAATGAGCAGTTCTTC. Amino acid sequence: CASSLDFSAYNEQFF.

This clonotype was counted between two and nine times. The gene calls are TRBV21-1 and TRBJ2-3; the D call in the table, TRBD2, was not verified against the DNA. TRBV21-1 is given as a pseudogene. This CDR3 comprises 16 residues. The CDR3 region has the DNA TGTGCCAGCAGCAAAGTGGGGCGGGAGTCCAGAGATACGCAGTATTTT. This gives the protein CASSKVGRESRDTQYF.

This chain joins TRBV12-3 or TRBV12-4 and TRBJ2-3; unclear D gene. This CDR3 comprises 13 residues. V was pared by 1 base and J by 5 bases, with 7 bases between. CDR3 sequence: CASSLEVVDTQYF. The CDR3, as DNA: TGTGCCAGCAGTTTAGAGGTCGTAGATACGCAGTATTTT.

This clonotype has ten or more counts. This chain connects TRBV5-6 to TRBJ2-7; D possibly matches TRBD1 or TRBD2 (6 bases each). Germline CDR1 SGHDT, CDR2 YYEEEE. This CDR3 is built from 12 residues. V was shortened by 1 base and J by 7 bases, with 9 bases between the two germline ends. In DNA, the CDR3 is TGTGCCAGCAGCTTGCGGGGGCTTGAGCAGTACGTC. Translating gives CASSLRGLEQYV.

The chain joins TRBV10-3 to TRBJ2-3, with TRBD2 matching 10 bases. Germline V gene sequence: CDR1 ENHRY, CDR2 SYGVKD. There are 15 residues in the CDR3. The ends lost 3 bases at V and 4 bases at J; junction bases unmatched: 4. CDR3 in amino acids: CAISDPSGRSDTQYF. In DNA, the CDR3 is TGTGCCATCAGTGACCCTAGCGGGAGATCAGATACGCAGTATTTT.